The 18 T cell receptor beta chains presented below share a single source sample, sequenced in a study of shared clonotypes between healthy human individuals. In the naive CD8 group, cells lacked CD45RO and were positively selected for CCR7, so terminally differentiated effector memory CD45RA+ cells were left out. Produced via immunoSEQ multiplex PCR; TCRdb's table is partial and in-frame only. Among 560,000 or so clones, 96% were seen once, and the ten largest hold about 0.12%. The specimen was naive CD8+ T cells sorted from blood. The receptor set was obtained from a woman in her thirties in good health.

The genes are TRBV4-2 and TRBJ2-1; D is ambiguous. Trimming removed 3 bases at V and 5 bases at J, with 23 bases between. The CDR3 is 18 residues long. CDR1 is LGHNA, CDR2 YNFKEQ, per germline. The CDR3 coding sequence is TGTGCCAGCAGCCACCACCTGGCCCCAACAACAAAAGACAATGAGCAGTTCTTC. Protein: CASSHHLAPTTKDNEQFF.

The chain uses TRBV9 and TRBJ1-5; D unclear. Trimming took 4 bases from V and 3 from J, leaving 17 bases between them. CDR3 length: 16 residues. Germline CDR1 SGDLS, CDR2 YYNGEE. The CDR3 loop is CASSTQFRGINQPQHF. The CDR3 nucleotides read TGTGCCAGCAGCACCCAGTTCCGGGGTATCAATCAGCCCCAGCATTTT.

This chain connects TRBV11-1 to TRBJ2-7; no reliable D call. The germline gives CDR1 SGHAT, CDR2 FQDESV (reference sequence). Deletions cut 2 bases from V and 0 bases from J, with 2 bases between. The CDR3 length is 12 residues. CDR3: CASSLSSYEQYF. CDR3 nucleotide sequence: TGTGCCAGCAGCTTAAGCTCCTACGAGCAGTACTTC. Together with reference TRBV11-1 and TRBJ2-7, the CDR3 gives the full variable domain: EAEVAQSPRYKITEKSQAVAFWCDPISGHATLYWYRQILGQGPELLVQFQDESVVDDSQLPKDRFSAERLKGVDSTLKIQPAELGDSAMYLCASSLSSYEQYFGPGTRLTVT.

V usage is TRBV28 and J usage is TRBJ2-3, with D maybe TRBD2 (6 bases). The CDR3 consists of 15 residues. The V end was cut by 5 bases, the J end by 6 bases, with 18 bases between. Germline V lookup: CDR1 MDHEN, CDR2 SYDVKM. The CDR3 DNA reads TGTGCCAGCAGTCCAAGGGACCCCGCGGGGGATACGCAGTATTTT. Protein sequence: CASSPRDPAGDTQYF.

J is TRBJ1-1 and V is TRBV27; D is possibly TRBD1 (6 bases). Trimming cost V 5 bases and J 1 base, with 11 bases left between them. The CDR3 contains 14 residues. Germline CDR1 and CDR2: MNHEY and SMNVEV (reference sequence). CDR3: CASSRRTENTEAFF. Here the CDR3 DNA reads TGTGCCAGCAGTCGGCGGACAGAGAACACTGAAGCTTTCTTT.

The chain links TRBV27 to TRBJ2-1, with 11 bases lining up with TRBD2. This CDR3 has 15 amino acids. Looked up from germline, CDR1 is MNHEY and CDR2 is SMNVEV (reference sequence). Losses at the gene ends were 5 bases for V and 2 bases for J; bases not matched to a gene: 2. The CDR3 bases are TGTGCCAGCAGTATAGCGGGAGGGACCTACAATGAGCAGTTCTTC. As protein: CASSIAGGTYNEQFF.

This clone has more than one count but fewer than ten. This chain connects TRBV6-1 to TRBJ2-2; D not certain. Germline CDR1 is MNHNS and CDR2 is SASEGT. Trimming shortened V by 3 bases and J by 1 base, and 3 bases separated the two germline ends. The CDR3 length is 13 residues. CDR3 DNA: TGTGCCAGCAGTGACAGGAACACCGGGGAGCTGTTTTTT. Translation gives CASSDRNTGELFF.

This chain joins TRBV5-6 and TRBJ2-5; weak D call: TRBD2 (6 bases). CDR1 and CDR2 from the germline V gene are SGHDT and YYEEEE. This CDR3 region has 14 residues. With 4 bases removed from V and 0 bases from J, the gap between germline ends came to 10 bases. The CDR3 DNA sequence: TGTGCCAGCAGCGCCACGGGGGACCAAGAGACCCAGTACTTC. Residues: CASSATGDQETQYF. The whole variable domain, remainder taken from reference TRBV5-6 and TRBJ2-5, is DAGVTQSPTHLIKTRGQQVTLRCSPKSGHDTVSWYQQALGQGPQFIFQYYEEEERQRGNFPDRFSGHQFPNYSSELNVNALLLGDSALYLCASSATGDQETQYFGPGTRLLVL.

This clone showed up just a few times. This same CDR3 is encoded by further DNA sequences in the sample. J is TRBJ2-7 and V is TRBV28; D call uncertain. There are 13 residues in the CDR3. Germline V gives CDR1 MDHEN, CDR2 SYDVKM. V lost 3 bases to trimming and J lost 2 bases, with 8 bases between them. The CDR3 region is CASSLGRTYEQYF. The CDR3 DNA follows: TGTGCCAGCAGTTTGGGCAGGACCTACGAGCAGTACTTC.

The rearrangement joins TRBV6-5 to TRBJ2-7; TRBD2 matches at 12 bases. Trimming took 5 bases from V and 7 from J; bases not matched to a gene: 9. This CDR3 is 15 amino acids long. Germline V gene data show CDR1 as MNHEY and CDR2 as SVGAGI. The CDR3 is CASSPRTSGVWEQYF. The CDR3 DNA sequence: TGTGCCAGCAGTCCACGGACTAGCGGGGTGTGGGAGCAGTACTTC.

V is TRBV7-2 and J is TRBJ2-7, with D possibly TRBD1 on 6 matching bases. The CDR3 sequence is 15 residues long. Trimming pared 3 bases from V and 2 bases from J, leaving 14 bases between. Germline CDR1 SGHTA, CDR2 FQGNSA. CDR3 bases: TGTGCCAGCAGCTTGTGGCCTACAGGGACCTACGAGCAGTACTTC. This gives the protein CASSLWPTGTYEQYF.

This clone was counted once. V and J are TRBV19 and TRBJ2-1; tentatively, D is TRBD1 or TRBD2 (5 bases each). Germline V gene data show CDR1 as LNHDA and CDR2 as SQIVND (reference sequence). CDR3 length: 13 residues. V gave up 5 bases and J gave up 4 bases, with 9 bases separating them. This CDR3 reads CASSAWGYNEQFF. CDR3 nucleotides: TGTGCCAGTAGTGCCTGGGGGTACAATGAGCAGTTCTTC.

The CDR3 loop reads CASTLASTLNEQYF. CDR3 nucleotides: TGTGCCAGCACCTTGGCTAGCACACTGAACGAGCAGTACTTC. The chain couples TRBV28 to TRBJ2-7, with D possibly being TRBD2 (5 bases). The CDR3 has 14 amino acids. CDR1 and CDR2 from the germline V gene are MDHEN and SYDVKM. V was trimmed by 7 bases and J by 5 bases, leaving 18 bases between them.

The chain joins TRBV27 to TRBJ2-1; 7 bases are a match to TRBD1. Per germline, CDR1 MNHEY and CDR2 SMNVEV (reference sequence). V lost 7 bases, J lost 10 bases, and 10 bases stayed unmatched. This CDR3 has 13 amino acids. CDR3 amino acids: CASTLGGMGEQFF. CDR3 DNA sequence: TGTGCCAGCACCCTAGGGGGCATGGGCGAGCAGTTCTTC.

On this clone itself: Its ends do not fully match the called genes, so a read error is possible. J is TRBJ1-1 and V is TRBV27; D unresolved. This CDR3 has 11 amino acids. The V gene's germline CDR1 is MNHEY and CDR2 SMNVEV (reference sequence). The CDR3 protein is CATSEGTEAFF. In DNA form, the CDR3 reads TGTGCCACCAGTGAGGGTACTGAAGCTTTCTTT.

The chain is built from TRBV9 and TRBJ1-3, with TRBD1 matching over 7 bases. Germline lookup yields CDR1 SGDLS and CDR2 YYNGEE. The V segment lost 0 bases and the J segment 4 bases; nucleotides outside the gene matches: 4. The CDR3 runs 15 residues. This CDR3 is CASSVAGQLGNTIYF. In DNA, the CDR3 is TGTGCCAGCAGCGTAGCGGGACAGCTGGGAAACACCATATATTTT.

This clone has just one count. The V and J genes are TRBV1 and TRBJ2-1; the tabulated D call, TRBD2, remains unverified against the DNA. TRBV1 is a pseudogene locus. The CDR3 sequence is 14 residues long. CDR3 in DNA: TGCACCAGCAGCCAGACTAGGGGCTCGAATGAGCAGTTCTTC. This encodes CTSSQTRGSNEQFF.

The chain links TRBV27 to TRBJ2-7; no clear D. This CDR3 is built from 12 residues. V lost 8 bases and J 7 bases, leaving 15 bases between the germline ends. Germline CDR1 and CDR2: MNHEY and SMNVEV (reference sequence). CDR3 sequence: CASAPDPREQYF. The CDR3, as DNA: TGTGCCAGCGCCCCTGATCCGAGGGAGCAGTACTTC.